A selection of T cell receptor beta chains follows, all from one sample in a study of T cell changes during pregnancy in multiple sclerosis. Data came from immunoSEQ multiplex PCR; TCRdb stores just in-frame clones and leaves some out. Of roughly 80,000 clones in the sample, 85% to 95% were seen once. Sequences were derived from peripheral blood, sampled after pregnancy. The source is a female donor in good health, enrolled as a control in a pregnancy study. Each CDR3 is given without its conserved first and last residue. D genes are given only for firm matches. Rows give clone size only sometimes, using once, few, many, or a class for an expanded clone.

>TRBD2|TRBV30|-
AWSRGVAGGIQETQY
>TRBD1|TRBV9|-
ASSVGTGYQPQH
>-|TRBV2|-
ASSGHNREQYEQY
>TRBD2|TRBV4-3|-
ASSQEGRRLATNEQF
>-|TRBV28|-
ASSPASVARGGSSYEQY
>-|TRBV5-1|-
ASSTGGSGNTIY
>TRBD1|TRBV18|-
ASSPRTGGQYEQY
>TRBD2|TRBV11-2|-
ASSLKRAGGTDTQY
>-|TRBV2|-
ASSGASRGNEQF
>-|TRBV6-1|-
ASREPPTRQATSYEQY
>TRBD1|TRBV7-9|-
ASSLATGGQPQH
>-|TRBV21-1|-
ASSVGGTGTYEQY
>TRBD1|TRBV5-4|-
ASSAGQGVAYGYT
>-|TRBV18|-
ASSLVQGRPSGNTIY
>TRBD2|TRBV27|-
ASSPLAGGMNNEQF
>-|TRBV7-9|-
ASSHGGSLNNEQF
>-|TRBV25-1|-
ASSRGGSFYGYT
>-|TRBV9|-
ASSVGVSEGEATGELF
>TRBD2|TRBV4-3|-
ASSRVLAGGHTDTQY
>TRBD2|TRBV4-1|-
ASSPTSELSYEQY
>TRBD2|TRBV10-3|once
AISEGTSGDNEQF
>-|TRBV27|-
ASSPRQEETQY
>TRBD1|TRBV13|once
ASLQRDRVRETQY
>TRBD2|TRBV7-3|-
ASSLEAGGIYEQY
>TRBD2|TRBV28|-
ASRSGSGGSSYEQY
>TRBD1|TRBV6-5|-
ASRGSGTGVFEAF
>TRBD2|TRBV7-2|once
ASSLESAGGPGTDTQY
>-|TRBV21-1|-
ASHRLINQPQH
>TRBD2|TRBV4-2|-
ASSQGGGGGHQETQY
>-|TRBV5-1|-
ASSRMSSYNEQF
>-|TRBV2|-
ASSGRGLSYEQY
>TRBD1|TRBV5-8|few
ASSPLQGTPQH
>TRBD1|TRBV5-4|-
ASSQGSTGNTIY
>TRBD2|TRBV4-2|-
ASSQDRGGETYNEQF
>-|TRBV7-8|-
ASSLRHEQY
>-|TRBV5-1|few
ASSLAPRGEQF
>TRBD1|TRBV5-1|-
ASESGTGVFDTQY
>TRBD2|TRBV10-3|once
AISGGETSGALPQETQY
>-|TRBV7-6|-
ASSLQGDTEAF
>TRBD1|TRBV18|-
ASSPSTGTDYGYT
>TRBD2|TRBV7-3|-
ASSFFPQTSGRSTGANVLT
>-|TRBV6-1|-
ASSVDYYNEQF
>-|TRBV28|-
ASSLGSQGTEAF
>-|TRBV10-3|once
AIRQDSSYNEQF
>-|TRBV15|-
ATSRAQGLGYT
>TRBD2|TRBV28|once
ASSLAGGNYNEQF
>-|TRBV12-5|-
ASGYTNTGIRGTDTQY
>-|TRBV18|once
ASSQEPTGNTEAF
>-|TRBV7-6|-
ASSLSMDSYEQY
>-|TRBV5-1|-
ASSSGSTDTQY
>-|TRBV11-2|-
ASSAAGNNYGYT
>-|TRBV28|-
ASSAARGGNQPQH
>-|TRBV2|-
ASRERLSANYGYT